This passage covers 9 T cell receptor beta chains from one sample sequenced in a study. Data came from immunoSEQ multiplex PCR; TCRdb stores just in-frame clones and leaves some out. Counted here are 60,000 to 85,000 clones, 80% to 95% occurring once; the ten biggest clones make up 4% to 5%. The sample consisted of PBMCs. The source is a man in his forties with rheumatoid arthritis.

The chain has TRBV9 and TRBJ2-3; D remains ambiguous. V shed 4 bases and J shed 4 bases, with 16 bases lying between them. CDR1 and CDR2 from the germline V gene are SGDLS and YYNGEE. The CDR3 has 15 amino acids. This chain's CDR3 is CASSQRYFAADTQYF. The CDR3 DNA follows: TGTGCCAGCAGCCAGAGGTACTTTGCGGCAGATACGCAGTATTTT.

This clone occurred once. The V gene is TRBV7-9, the J gene TRBJ2-3; 16 bases fit TRBD2. The germline V gene has CDR1 SEHNR and CDR2 FQNEAQ (reference sequence). This CDR3 has 16 residues. Trimming took 4 bases from V and 4 from J; bases not matched to a gene: 2. Here the CDR3 DNA reads TGTGCCAGCAGCTGGGGACTAGCGGGAGGGCCAGATACGCAGTATTTT. Its translation: CASSWGLAGGPDTQYF.

The J gene is TRBJ1-1, the V gene TRBV7-2, with D perhaps TRBD1 (5 bases). Trimming stripped 5 bases from V and 8 bases from J, with 9 bases between. CDR3 length: 11 residues. Germline assignment: CDR1 SGHTA and CDR2 FQGNSA. CDR3 loop: CASSPGTEAFF. The CDR3 region has the DNA TGTGCCAGCAGCCCGGGGACGGAAGCTTTCTTT. Supplemented by reference TRBV7-2 and TRBJ1-1, the full variable domain reads GAGVSQSPSNKVTEKGKDVELRCDPISGHTALYWYRQSLGQGLEFLIYFQGNSAPDKSGLPSDRFSAERTGGSVSTLTIQRTQQEDSAVYLCASSPGTEAFFGQGTRLTVV.

V gene TRBV4-1 combines with J gene TRBJ1-5, with D possibly being TRBD1 (5 bases). V lost 2 bases to trimming and J lost 6 bases, with 17 bases between them. The CDR3 covers 16 residues. CDR1 MGHRA and CDR2 YSYEKL come from the germline V gene. This CDR3 reads CASSQSLGALSQPQHF. CDR3 bases: TGCGCCAGCAGCCAAAGCCTCGGGGCCCTCAGTCAGCCCCAGCATTTT.

This chain joins TRBV5-1 and TRBJ2-1, with D perhaps assigned TRBD1 or TRBD2 (6 bases each). The CDR3 runs 16 residues. Trimming removed 6 bases at V and 0 bases at J, with 16 bases between. Germline V lookup: CDR1 SGHRS, CDR2 YFSETQ. DNA for the CDR3: TGCGCCAGCACCAGCGAGGGGGGACACTCCTACAATGAGCAGTTCTTC. This gives the protein CASTSEGGHSYNEQFF.

The chain joins TRBV7-2 to TRBJ1-3; the D gene is possibly TRBD1 (5 bases). This CDR3 comprises 14 residues. Looked up from germline, CDR1 is SGHTA and CDR2 is FQGNSA. Trimming left V 5 bases short and J 4 bases short, with 12 bases between. CDR3 nucleotide sequence: TGTGCCAGCAGCCCGAGGGGAGCCGGAAACACCATATATTTT. Translating gives CASSPRGAGNTIYF.

The chain recombines TRBV30 with TRBJ2-3, with 10 nucleotides matching TRBD2. Germline V CDR1 and CDR2: GTSNPN, SVGIG (reference sequence). With 2 bases clipped from V and 4 bases from J, the junction kept 6 bases outside the gene matches. This CDR3 comprises 15 residues. The DNA for the CDR3 is TGTGCCTGGAGTAAGGGAGGGACTAGCGCAGATACGCAGTATTTT. Protein: CAWSKGGTSADTQYF.

The J gene is TRBJ1-6, the V gene TRBV7-6, with TRBD1 as a possible D gene (5 bases). CDR1 and CDR2 (germline): SGHVS, FNYEAQ. V was trimmed by 5 bases and J by 6 bases, leaving 14 bases between them. The CDR3 covers 15 residues. The CDR3 sequence is CASSPSDRTNSPLHF. CDR3 coding DNA: TGTGCCAGCAGCCCCTCCGACAGAACTAATTCACCCCTCCACTTT. Looking up the rest from reference TRBV7-6 and TRBJ1-6 gives the full variable domain: GAGVSQSPRYKVTKRGQDVALRCDPISGHVSLYWYRQALGQGPEFLTYFNYEAQQDKSGLPNDRFSAERPEGSISTLTIQRTEQRDSAMYRCASSPSDRTNSPLHFGNGTRLTVT.

The chain combines TRBV28 with TRBJ1-1, with a tentative D call TRBD1 (6 bases). The germline V and J ends were trimmed by 1 base and 3 bases, with 15 bases remaining between them. The V gene's germline CDR1 is MDHEN and CDR2 SYDVKM. This CDR3 has 16 amino acids. DNA of the CDR3: TGTGCCAGCAGTTTATTACCAGGGGTCCCTCACACTGAAGCTTTCTTT. Translation gives CASSLLPGVPHTEAFF.